Given below is one TCR beta chain in context. The target antigen is unknown. This sample is drawn from a study of cytomegalovirus exposure and HLA in healthy donors. General study results and limits: The investigators catalogued some 160 TCR beta chains as cytomegalovirus-associated.

Germline CDR1 and CDR2: MNHNS and SASEGT. V was shortened by 2 bases and J by 1 base, with 18 bases between the two germline ends. The CDR3 is made up of 18 amino acids. The PCR was carried out with 60 Vbeta primers and 13 Jbeta primers. Measured with immunoSEQ multiplex PCR; TCRdb has only the in-frame clones, and not every one. Here the sample spans about 110,000 clones, roughly 80% being singletons. The receptor's source is a man in his forties or fifties in good health and CMV-seronegative. Material for sequencing was PBMCs. This chain connects TRBV6-1 to TRBJ2-4, with D possibly TRBD1 on 6 matching bases. The CDR3 DNA reads TGTGCCAGCAGTGAATTAGGGCAGGGGTTTATCGCCAAAAACATTCAGTACTTC. Protein sequence: CASSELGQGFIAKNIQYF.